These T cell receptor beta chains were read from a single sample in a study of TIL therapy for anti-PD-1-resistant metastatic lung cancer. TCRdb's table, derived via immunoSEQ multiplex PCR, lists solely in-frame clones and lacks some. The table lists nearly 9,500 clones, 65% to 80% of them singletons. Specimen: tumor tissue, collected at baseline. These receptors all come from a person between 30 and 80 years old with non-small cell lung cancer. Each CDR3 is given with its conserved first and last residue. D genes are given only for firm matches. Expanded clones get a size class; other rows say once, few or many, or leave the size out.

CDR3nt: TGTGCCAGCAGCCCCCTCGCGGATGCAACTAATGAAAAACTGTTTTTT; CDR3aa: CASSPLADATNEKLFF; d_gene: -; v_gene: TRBV5-8; abundance: -; j_gene: TRBJ1-4
CDR3nt: TGCGCCAGCAGCCAAGATCGGGGTCAGCCCCAGCATTTT; CDR3aa: CASSQDRGQPQHF; d_gene: -; v_gene: TRBV4-3; abundance: -; j_gene: TRBJ1-5
CDR3nt: TGTGCCAGTACTAATAGGGGGGGCCCGAATCAGCCCCAGCATTTT; CDR3aa: CASTNRGGPNQPQHF; d_gene: -; v_gene: TRBV19; abundance: few; j_gene: TRBJ1-5
CDR3nt: TGTGCCAGCAGTGAAACGGACCTGGGAAACACCATATATTTT; CDR3aa: CASSETDLGNTIYF; d_gene: -; v_gene: TRBV6-1; abundance: -; j_gene: TRBJ1-3
CDR3nt: TGTGCCAGCAGCGTATGGGACGCTAACACTGAAGCTTTCTTT; CDR3aa: CASSVWDANTEAFF; d_gene: -; v_gene: TRBV9; abundance: -; j_gene: TRBJ1-1
CDR3nt: TGTGCCAGCAGTGAAAGACAGGGATTGGATGGCTACACCTTC; CDR3aa: CASSERQGLDGYTF; d_gene: TRBD1; v_gene: TRBV6-1; abundance: few; j_gene: TRBJ1-2
CDR3nt: TGTGCCAGCAGTGGATTAGCGGGAGACCCCCTCTTGCACGGTACGCAGTATTTT; CDR3aa: CASSGLAGDPLLHGTQYF; d_gene: TRBD2; v_gene: TRBV2; abundance: -; j_gene: TRBJ2-3
CDR3nt: TGTGCCAGCAGCTTAGAACCCAGAGGCTTCCAGCCCCAGCATTTT; CDR3aa: CASSLEPRGFQPQHF; d_gene: -; v_gene: TRBV7-8; abundance: -; j_gene: TRBJ1-5
CDR3nt: TGTGCCAGCAGCCCGCAGGGGACCATCTATGGCTACACCTTC; CDR3aa: CASSPQGTIYGYTF; d_gene: -; v_gene: TRBV5-4; abundance: -; j_gene: TRBJ1-2
CDR3nt: TGTGCCAGCAGCTTAGGGGACAGGGTATATCAGCCCCAGCATTTT; CDR3aa: CASSLGDRVYQPQHF; d_gene: TRBD1; v_gene: TRBV7-9; abundance: -; j_gene: TRBJ1-5
CDR3nt: TGTGCCAGCAGCCCCCGCAGCTCCTACAATGAGCAGTTCTTC; CDR3aa: CASSPRSSYNEQFF; d_gene: -; v_gene: TRBV6-5; abundance: once; j_gene: TRBJ2-1
CDR3nt: TGCAGCTTGGGCGGGAGGTTGGGCAATGAGCAGTTCTTC; CDR3aa: CSLGGRLGNEQFF; d_gene: TRBD2; v_gene: TRBV29-1; abundance: -; j_gene: TRBJ2-1
CDR3nt: TGCAGTGGCGGGAGAGAGACCCAGTACTTC; CDR3aa: CSGGRETQYF; d_gene: TRBD2; v_gene: TRBV20-1; abundance: -; j_gene: TRBJ2-5
CDR3nt: TGTGCCAGCACTGGCCTGGACTCCCCAATTAACTATGGCTACACCTTC; CDR3aa: CASTGLDSPINYGYTF; d_gene: -; v_gene: TRBV28; abundance: -; j_gene: TRBJ1-2
CDR3nt: TGTGCCAGCTCACATTCGACTACCCGAATAACCTACGAGCAGTACTTC; CDR3aa: CASSHSTTRITYEQYF; d_gene: -; v_gene: TRBV18; abundance: -; j_gene: TRBJ2-7
CDR3nt: TGTGCCAGCAGCTCCCTGTACGAGACCCAGTACTTC; CDR3aa: CASSSLYETQYF; d_gene: -; v_gene: TRBV7-9; abundance: once; j_gene: TRBJ2-5
CDR3nt: TGTGCCACCAGCAGCCTCAGGGTGGGCAATCAGCCCCAGCATTTT; CDR3aa: CATSSLRVGNQPQHF; d_gene: -; v_gene: TRBV15; abundance: -; j_gene: TRBJ1-5
CDR3nt: TGTGCCAGCAGGGGACAGGCCTTCACTGAAGCTTTCTTT; CDR3aa: CASRGQAFTEAFF; d_gene: TRBD1; v_gene: TRBV28; abundance: -; j_gene: TRBJ1-1
CDR3nt: TGTGCCAGTAGTATAGCAGTGAACACTGAAGCTTTCTTT; CDR3aa: CASSIAVNTEAFF; d_gene: -; v_gene: TRBV19; abundance: -; j_gene: TRBJ1-1
CDR3nt: TGTGCCAGCAGTTTATATCAGGGATTGGCTGAAGCTTTCTTT; CDR3aa: CASSLYQGLAEAFF; d_gene: -; v_gene: TRBV28; abundance: few; j_gene: TRBJ1-1
CDR3nt: TGTGCCAGCAAACAGGGGGTCGGCACAGATACGCAGTATTTT; CDR3aa: CASKQGVGTDTQYF; d_gene: TRBD1; v_gene: TRBV28; abundance: -; j_gene: TRBJ2-3
CDR3nt: TGTGCCAGCTCACGTGTGGGGATAATTAATTCACCCCTCCACTTT; CDR3aa: CASSRVGIINSPLHF; d_gene: -; v_gene: TRBV18; abundance: -; j_gene: TRBJ1-6
CDR3nt: TGTGCCAGCAGTCCCGGACTATTTGAGTACGAGCAGTACTTC; CDR3aa: CASSPGLFEYEQYF; d_gene: -; v_gene: TRBV6-5; abundance: -; j_gene: TRBJ2-7
CDR3nt: TGTGCCAGCACCGTTTATGAAAGGGATGAGCAGTTCTTC; CDR3aa: CASTVYERDEQFF; d_gene: -; v_gene: TRBV7-2; abundance: once; j_gene: TRBJ2-1
CDR3nt: TGTGCCAGCAGTCTCAGGGTACAAGAGACCCAGTACTTC; CDR3aa: CASSLRVQETQYF; d_gene: -; v_gene: TRBV2; abundance: -; j_gene: TRBJ2-5
CDR3nt: TGTGCCAGCAAACGAGTACGAAAGACCTATGGCTACACCTTC; CDR3aa: CASKRVRKTYGYTF; d_gene: -; v_gene: TRBV5-2; abundance: -; j_gene: TRBJ1-2
CDR3nt: TGTGCCAGCACAAGGCAGCGCAATCTGAACACTGAAGCTTTCTTT; CDR3aa: CASTRQRNLNTEAFF; d_gene: -; v_gene: TRBV7-2; abundance: -; j_gene: TRBJ1-1